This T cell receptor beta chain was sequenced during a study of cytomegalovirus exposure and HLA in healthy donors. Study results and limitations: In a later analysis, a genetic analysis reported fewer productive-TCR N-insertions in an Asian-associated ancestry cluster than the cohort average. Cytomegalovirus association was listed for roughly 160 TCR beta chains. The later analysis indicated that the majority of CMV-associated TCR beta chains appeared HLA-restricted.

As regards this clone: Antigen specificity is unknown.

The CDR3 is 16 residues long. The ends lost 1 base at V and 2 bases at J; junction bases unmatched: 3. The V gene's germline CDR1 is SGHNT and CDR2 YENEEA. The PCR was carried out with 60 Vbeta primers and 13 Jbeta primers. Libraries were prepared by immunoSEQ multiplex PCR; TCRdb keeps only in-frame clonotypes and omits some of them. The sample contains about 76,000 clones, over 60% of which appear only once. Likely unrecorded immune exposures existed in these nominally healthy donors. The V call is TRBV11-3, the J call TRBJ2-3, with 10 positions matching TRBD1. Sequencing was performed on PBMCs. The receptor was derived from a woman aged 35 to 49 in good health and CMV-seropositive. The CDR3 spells CASSLGDRGPTDTQYF. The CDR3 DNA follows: TGTGCCAGCAGCTTAGGGGACAGGGGACCCACAGATACGCAGTATTTT.